These T cell receptor beta chains were read from a single sample in a study of T cell responses to AZD1222 COVID-19 vaccine. TCRdb's table, derived via immunoSEQ multiplex PCR, lists solely in-frame clones and lacks some. The data contain approximately 110,000 clones, 70% to 85% of them singletons. Material: peripheral blood, obtained on day 0 of AZD1222 vaccination. The receptors were gathered from an adult in good health. Each CDR3 is given with its conserved first and last residue. The D gene is left open where the match is weak. Rows give clone size only sometimes, using once, few, many, or a class for an expanded clone.

TRBV6-2/TRBV6-3,once,.,TRBJ2-7,CASSYSLGTYEQYF,TGTGCCAGCAGTTACTCACTGGGCACCTACGAGCAGTACTTC
TRBV9,.,TRBD2,TRBJ2-1,CASSVVGSGGPYNEQFF,TGTGCCAGCAGCGTAGTAGGTAGCGGGGGGCCCTACAATGAGCAGTTCTTC
TRBV7-9,.,.,TRBJ1-1,CASSLFGETEAFF,TGTGCCAGCAGCTTATTTGGGGAAACTGAAGCTTTCTTT
TRBV3-1/TRBV3-2,few,.,TRBJ2-2,CASSQVDRAGQNTGELFF,TGTGCCAGCAGCCAAGTAGATAGGGCGGGTCAGAACACCGGGGAGCTGTTTTTT
TRBV5-5,.,.,TRBJ1-6,CASSLSGSSNSPLHF,TGTGCCAGCAGCTTGTCTGGGTCAAGTAATTCACCCCTCCACTTT
TRBV7-3,.,.,TRBJ2-1,CASSSRVNNEQFF,TGTGCCAGCAGCTCTAGGGTAAACAATGAGCAGTTCTTC
TRBV18,.,.,TRBJ2-1,CASSPPFPRNEQFF,TGTGCCAGCTCACCACCCTTTCCTCGGAATGAGCAGTTCTTC
TRBV5-1,.,.,TRBJ2-7,CASTQEGDNPYEQYF,TGCGCCAGCACCCAAGAAGGGGACAACCCCTACGAGCAGTACTTC
TRBV7-2,many,.,TRBJ1-2,CASNQGLSHGYTF,TGTGCCAGCAACCAGGGGCTAAGCCATGGCTACACCTTC
TRBV28,.,TRBD2,TRBJ2-2,CARLAGAPGRGELFF,TGTGCCAGACTAGCGGGGGCCCCAGGTAGAGGGGAGCTGTTTTTT
TRBV18,once,.,TRBJ2-2,CASSTGQNTGELFF,TGTGCCAGCTCAACGGGACAGAACACCGGGGAGCTGTTTTTT
TRBV9,.,.,TRBJ1-2,CASSFQGRGYTF,TGTGCCAGCAGCTTCCAGGGCCGTGGCTACACCTTC
TRBV7-8,.,.,TRBJ1-6,CASSLQGGSYNSPLHF,TGTGCCAGCAGCCTGCAAGGAGGGTCCTATAATTCACCCCTCCACTTT
TRBV30,.,TRBD2,TRBJ2-5,CAWNPSGGASETQYF,TGTGCCTGGAATCCCAGCGGGGGGGCCTCAGAGACCCAGTACTTC
TRBV6-1,.,.,TRBJ1-1,CASSEPGQGRAFF,TGTGCCAGCAGTGAGCCGGGCCAAGGGAGAGCTTTCTTT
TRBV3-1/TRBV3-2,.,TRBD2,TRBJ2-2,CASSPTRGGNTGELFF,TGTGCCAGCAGCCCTACCCGGGGGGGTAACACCGGGGAGCTGTTTTTT
TRBV24-1,.,TRBD2,TRBJ2-5,CATVPREGTQYF,TGTGCCACCGTTCCCAGGGAGGGGACCCAGTACTTC
TRBV11-2,.,TRBD1,TRBJ1-1,CASSSDHTGTGGRANTEAFF,TGTGCCAGCAGCTCAGACCACACCGGGACAGGGGGGAGGGCTAACACTGAAGCTTTCTTT
TRBV11-2,.,.,TRBJ2-3,CASTSWIPTDTQYF,TGTGCCAGCACCTCCTGGATCCCCACAGATACGCAGTATTTT
TRBV24-1,.,.,TRBJ2-3,CATSDRTYTDTQYF,TGTGCCACCAGTGACCGGACTTACACAGATACGCAGTATTTT
TRBV5-1,.,.,TRBJ1-2,CASSFGGLDYGYTF,TGCGCCAGCAGCTTCGGGGGCCTGGACTATGGCTACACCTTC
TRBV3-1/TRBV3-2,many,.,TRBJ2-2,CASSRGGDGELFF,TGTGCCAGCAGCCGAGGTGGGGACGGGGAGCTGTTTTTT
TRBV4-1,.,.,TRBJ1-1,CASSQDPINTEAFF,TGCGCCAGCAGCCAAGATCCTATCAACACTGAAGCTTTCTTT
TRBV7-2,.,TRBD2,TRBJ2-1,CASSLTSGGYNEQFF,TGTGCCAGCAGCCTCACTAGCGGGGGTTACAATGAGCAGTTCTTC
TRBV5-4,.,TRBD1,TRBJ2-6,CASSLKGAGGANVLTF,TGTGCCAGCAGCTTGAAGGGGGCAGGTGGGGCCAACGTCCTGACTTTC
TRBV11-2,.,.,TRBJ2-5,CASSLVWGVQETQYF,TGTGCCAGCAGCTTAGTGTGGGGAGTCCAAGAGACCCAGTACTTC
TRBV13,.,TRBD2,TRBJ2-3,CASSPGLAITDTQYF,TGTGCCAGCAGCCCCGGACTAGCGATCACAGATACGCAGTATTTT
TRBV11-2,.,.,TRBJ2-7,CASSLATKTYEQYF,TGTGCCAGCAGCTTAGCGACCAAGACCTACGAACAGTACTTC
TRBV27,.,TRBD2,TRBJ2-3,CASSLLGGNTDTQYF,TGTGCCAGCAGTTTGTTGGGGGGGAATACAGATACGCAGTATTTT
TRBV4-2,.,.,TRBJ1-5,CASSLEGGNSNQPQHF,TGTGCCAGCAGCCTCGAAGGGGGGAATAGCAATCAGCCCCAGCATTTT
TRBV5-4,.,.,TRBJ2-7,CASSLADDYEQYF,TGTGCCAGCAGCTTGGCCGACGATTACGAGCAGTACTTC